A single T cell receptor (beta chain) is shown here with its context. Which antigen it targets is not known. Base qualities are not recorded, but no much larger clone differs from it by a single base. The data were taken from a study of resident and recirculating memory T cells in vitiligo (dated by TCRdb to the late 2010s). For context, the study as a whole: For TCR beta sequencing, each of a few stable vitiligo patients provided PBMCs and epidermis from shave biopsies taken at two lesional sites and two nonlesional sites. Right before genomic DNA was extracted using the Qiagen DNeasy Blood & Tissue Kit, the samples were homogenized with no cell sorting step. The human TCR beta sequencing was designed to test whether specific clones found in lesional vitiligo skin differed from the clones found in nonlesional skin and in blood.

Per the germline V gene, SGHVS is the CDR1 and FQNEAQ is the CDR2. Clipping removes 8 bases from V and 1 base from J, with 15 as the unmatched junction base count. From the cysteine up to the phenylalanine, the CDR3 has a length of 18 residues. Only the CDR3 region is kept as DNA, spanning 54 bases read in frame from base 1. On the study overall, not on this receptor specifically: Future mechanistic studies are needed so that the relative contributions of the lesion-infiltrating T cell clones and of human Trm versus Tcm pools can be evaluated. No single dominant TCR clone was found, and clonality differed from one vitiligo lesion to another. TCR sequences were not shared across biopsy sites or across patients, which suggests that different T cell clones infiltrate different lesions, a pattern described as private specificity. Overlap and correlation analysis showed no significant repertoire overlap between biopsies except for each lesion with itself, even within a single patient.

TCR beta chains were amplified from genomic DNA using the immunoSEQ hsTCRB kit. The immunoSEQ service ran the sequencing of the TCR beta libraries on an Illumina MiSeq instrument. The authors' pipeline ran thus. The immunoSEQ Analyzer was used to analyze the repertoire data. TCRdb took over this immuneACCESS table, retaining in-frame rearrangements with V and J assigned. Such tables are incomplete; in checked studies, under half of the missing clones stem from an unresolved V gene, and the remainder is unexplained. V and J calls plus clone size are reproduced from that table; the DNA served to infer D and trimming. The sample profile shows roughly 42,000 clones; about nine tenths of them were found once. The leading ten clones occupy roughly 5% of the sample. A patient's vitiligo counted as stable when the lesions had not changed at all during the previous 6 months. For classification as stable, the absence of confetti depigmentation, a clinical sign of active vitiligo, was additionally required. Any patient who had received treatment in the previous three months was excluded. Ficoll density gradient centrifugation was used to isolate PBMCs from heparinized blood, after which the PBMCs were flash-frozen.

The source of this sequence is a male donor with vitiligo. Sequencing was performed on blood. The V and J segments used are TRBV7-8 and TRBJ2-5; TRBD2 matches 11 bases in the middle. CDR3 reads: CASSRNLAGGRLQETQYF. The nucleotides read TGTGCCAGCTCTAGGAACCTAGCGGGGGGTCGCCTCCAAGAGACCCAGTACTTC.